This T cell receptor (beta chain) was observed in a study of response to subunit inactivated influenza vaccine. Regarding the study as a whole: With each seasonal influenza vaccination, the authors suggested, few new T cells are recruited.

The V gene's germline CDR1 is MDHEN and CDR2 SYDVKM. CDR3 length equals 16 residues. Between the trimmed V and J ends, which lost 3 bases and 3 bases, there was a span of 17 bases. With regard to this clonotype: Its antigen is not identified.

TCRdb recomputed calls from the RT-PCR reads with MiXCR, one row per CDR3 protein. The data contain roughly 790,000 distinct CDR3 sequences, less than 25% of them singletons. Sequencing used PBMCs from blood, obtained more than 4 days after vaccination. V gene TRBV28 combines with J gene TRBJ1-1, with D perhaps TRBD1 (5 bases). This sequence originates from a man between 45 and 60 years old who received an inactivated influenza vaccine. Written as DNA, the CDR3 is TGTGCCAGCAGTTTTGGGGCCCCGCAGGCGGACACTGAAGCTTTCTTT. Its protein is CASSFGAPQADTEAFF.